What follows are 17 T cell receptor beta chains derived from one specimen sequenced in a study of T cells in Graves' hyperthyroidism and ophthalmopathy (dated by TCRdb to 2018 to 2020). The protocol used for the library was multiplex PCR. The sequencing machine was an Illumina HiSeq 2000. The TCR beta CDR3 regions were amplified from the RNA transcripts. For the first round of RT-PCR on the TCR CDR3, the HTBI primer set was used together with the Qiagen OneStep RT-PCR kit. Through fastp at Q25 and MiXCR, TCRdb rebuilt clones from the public reads, retaining in-frame beta chains. CDR3 protein sequences are deduplicated, and each keeps its most common genes and DNA. The sample table records hundreds of thousands of distinct CDR3 sequences; approximately 14% of these occur just once. The ten most abundant clones make up about 27% of the sample. Input material: blood. These receptors were obtained from a woman under 30 with Graves' hyperthyroidism that later progressed to Graves' ophthalmopathy.

A few counts support this clonotype. The chain combines TRBV5-4 with TRBJ2-3; TRBD2 matches at 7 bases. CDR3 size: 16 residues. With V trimmed by 0 bases and J by 1 base, 5 bases remained unmatched. The V gene's germline CDR1 is SGHNT and CDR2 YYREEE (reference sequence). The CDR3 bases are TGTGCCAGCAGCTTGGTACCAACTAGCGGCACAGATACGCAGTATTTT. Amino acid sequence: CASSLVPTSGTDTQYF.

V gene TRBV11-2 combines with J gene TRBJ1-2; TRBD1 might be the D (5 bases). The CDR3 is made up of 14 amino acids. CDR1 is SGHAT, CDR2 FQNNGV, per germline. Trimming shortened V by 6 bases and J by 4 bases, and 15 bases separated the two germline ends. For the CDR3, the DNA is TGTGCCAGCAGGGCAATTGGGGGAACCTATGGCTACACCTTC. Amino acid sequence: CASRAIGGTYGYTF.

This clonotype was seen at least ten times. V and J are TRBV2 and TRBJ1-4; 7 bases fit TRBD1. The CDR3 has 14 amino acids. The germline V gene has CDR1 SNHLY and CDR2 FYNNEI. Losses at the gene ends were 6 bases for V and 7 bases for J; bases not matched to a gene: 8. Here the CDR3 reads CASRGQYSLEKLFF. The CDR3 DNA reads as TGTGCCAGCAGGGGACAGTACTCTCTTGAAAAACTGTTTTTT.

Ten or more counts support this clonotype. V gene TRBV6-2 or TRBV6-3 combines with J gene TRBJ1-1, with 7 bases matching TRBD1. The CDR3 length is 14 residues. J was trimmed by 0 bases and V by 6 bases; bases with no gene match: 4. Germline V CDR1 and CDR2: MNHEY, SVGEGT. The CDR3 nucleotides read TGTGCCAGCAGCCGGGACAGCATGAACACTGAAGCTTTCTTT. Encoded protein: CASSRDSMNTEAFF.

This clonotype was picked up many times. This sequence joins TRBV12-3 or TRBV12-4 and TRBJ1-6; 9 positions match TRBD1. The CDR3 loop spans 14 amino acids. V lost 7 bases and J lost 7; bases outside the gene matches: 5. CDR3: CASTLGQGNSPLHF. In DNA form, the CDR3 reads TGTGCCAGCACCTTGGGACAGGGAAATTCACCCCTCCACTTT.

This clonotype was found many times. V is TRBV6-5 and J is TRBJ2-2; D is perhaps TRBD1 (6 bases). The CDR3 has 19 residues. Trimming pared 0 bases from V and 7 bases from J, leaving 24 bases between. Germline CDR1 reads MNHEY; CDR2 reads SVGAGI. The CDR3 loop is CASSYSIYQQGVWGGELFF. Written as DNA, the CDR3 is TGTGCCAGCAGTTACTCGATCTATCAACAGGGCGTTTGGGGCGGGGAGCTGTTTTTT.

This sequence joins TRBV5-4 and TRBJ2-1, with 9 bases that match TRBD1. There are 15 residues in the CDR3. The germline V gene has CDR1 SGHNT and CDR2 YYREEE (reference sequence). V lost 4 bases, J lost 3 bases, and 5 bases stayed unmatched. The CDR3 reads CASSGGQGLYNEQFF. The CDR3 DNA reads TGTGCCAGCAGCGGGGGACAGGGTCTCTACAATGAGCAGTTCTTC.

This clonotype was detected only a few times. This sequence joins TRBV9 and TRBJ2-1; the match to TRBD2 covers 10 bases. The junction had 5 bases not matched to a gene; V was cut back by 1 base and J by 1 base. There are 17 residues in the CDR3. Germline CDR1 is SGDLS and CDR2 is YYNGEE. In DNA form, the CDR3 reads TGTGCCAGCAGCGTACAGCCTAGCGGGAGTTCCTACAATGAGCAGTTCTTC. This sequence encodes CASSVQPSGSSYNEQFF.

In this sample, this clonotype turned up many times. The chain recombines TRBV27 with TRBJ2-7; a possible D gene is TRBD2 (5 bases). The CDR3 extends over 14 amino acids. From germline, CDR1 is MNHEY and CDR2 SMNVEV (reference sequence). The V end lost 6 bases, the J end lost 3 bases, and 15 bases lay between the germline ends. CDR3 bases: TGTGCCAGCAGCCCAGGACTGTTGGGCTACGAGCAGTACTTC. It codes for CASSPGLLGYEQYF.

This clonotype was found many times. The chain carries TRBV7-2 and TRBJ2-1; possible D gene TRBD2, 6 bases. V was shortened by 1 base and J by 2 bases, with 9 bases between the two germline ends. The CDR3 sequence is 15 residues long. Germline lookup yields CDR1 SGHTA and CDR2 FQGNSA. The CDR3 nucleotides are TGTGCCAGCAGCTTAGTAGCGGAGCCCTACAATGAGCAGTTCTTC. It specifies CASSLVAEPYNEQFF.

This clonotype was observed many times. V usage is TRBV6-1 and J usage is TRBJ1-6; D gene unclear. CDR1 is MNHNS and CDR2 is SASEGT in the germline V gene. This CDR3 has 11 residues. V lost 7 bases, J lost 9 bases, and 7 bases lay in between. CDR3 in DNA: TGTGCCAGCATGGGAGCTTCACCCCTCCACTTT. Its protein is CASMGASPLHF.

The V call is TRBV4-3, the J call TRBJ2-1; 8 nucleotides align to TRBD1. Germline-derived CDR1 and CDR2 are LGHNA and YSLEER. The ends lost 2 bases at V and 9 bases at J; junction bases unmatched: 6. The CDR3 length is 14 residues. The DNA for the CDR3 is TGCGCCAGCAGCCAAACGGACAGGGCTGTTGAGCAGTTCTTC. Protein sequence: CASSQTDRAVEQFF.

At least ten counts were recorded for this clonotype. The rearrangement uses TRBV11-2 and TRBJ2-1; no clear D gene. The germline V gene encodes CDR1 SGHAT and CDR2 FQNNGV. This CDR3 has 11 amino acids. The V end was cut by 3 bases, the J end by 9 bases, with 6 bases between. CDR3 region: CASSFDSEQFF. CDR3 DNA: TGTGCCAGCAGCTTCGATAGTGAGCAGTTCTTC.

The genes are TRBV6-1 and TRBJ1-6; the match to TRBD1 covers 12 bases. The CDR3 runs to 14 residues. Germline V lookup: CDR1 MNHNS, CDR2 SASEGT. The junction had 4 bases not matched to a gene; V was cut back by 6 bases and J by 10 bases. The CDR3, as DNA: TGTGCCAGCAGACCCGGGACAGGGGGCTCACCCCTCCACTTT. The encoded protein is CASRPGTGGSPLHF.

V and J are TRBV10-3 and TRBJ2-3, with D perhaps matching TRBD2 (6 bases). V was trimmed by 7 bases and J by 0 bases, leaving 14 bases between them. The CDR3 consists of 15 residues. The germline V gene encodes CDR1 ENHRY and CDR2 SYGVKD. This CDR3 reads CAIKWGDTSTDTQYF. Written as DNA, the CDR3 is TGTGCCATCAAATGGGGGGATACTAGCACAGATACGCAGTATTTT.

In its sample, this clonotype was seen many times. V gene TRBV28 combines with J gene TRBJ2-1, with 8 bases fitting TRBD2. The V gene end was trimmed by 5 bases and the J gene end by 9 bases; junction bases not matched to a gene: 15. Germline V CDR1 and CDR2: MDHEN, SYDVKM. The CDR3 length is 16 residues. CDR3 in amino acids: CASSHIAGPASPEQFF. The CDR3 coding sequence is TGTGCCAGCAGTCACATAGCGGGACCTGCTTCCCCTGAGCAGTTCTTC.

This clonotype was observed many times. V and J are TRBV3-1 and TRBJ2-3; D unclear. Germline V gives CDR1 LGHDT, CDR2 YNNKEL (reference sequence). Trimming took 7 bases from V and 1 from J, leaving 9 bases between them. The CDR3 is 13 amino acids. The CDR3 region has the DNA TGTGCCAGCAATATTAGGGGCACAGATACGCAGTATTTT. Protein product: CASNIRGTDTQYF.